A selection of T cell receptor beta chains follows, all from one sample in a study of blood T cell repertoires in COVID-19. Some clones are missing from TCRdb's copy, which holds only in-frame ones; the method was immunoSEQ multiplex PCR. The sample records more than 95,000 clones, approximately 84% being singletons. The sequenced material came from peripheral blood. Receptor source: a man in his 60s with acute or convalescent COVID-19. Each CDR3 is given with its conserved first and last residue. The D gene is left open where the match is weak. Clone size is not always given. Where it is, it says once, few, many or a class for expanded clones.

clone size	J gene	V gene	D gene	CDR3 protein	CDR3 DNA
.	TRBJ2-1	TRBV19	TRBD2	CASSPILAGGANEQFF	TGTGCCAGTAGCCCCATCCTAGCGGGAGGGGCCAATGAGCAGTTCTTC
.	TRBJ2-2	TRBV7-8	TRBD2	CASSPEGLADLANTGELFF	TGTGCCAGCTCCCCAGAGGGACTAGCGGACCTAGCGAACACCGGGGAGCTGTTTTTT
.	TRBJ2-5	TRBV5-1	TRBD2	CASSRQTSVQETQYF	TGCGCCAGCAGCCGGCAGACTAGCGTTCAAGAGACCCAGTACTTC
.	TRBJ1-1	TRBV7-8	TRBD1	CASSLGTATEAFF	TGTGCCAGCAGCTTGGGGACAGCAACTGAAGCTTTCTTT
.	TRBJ2-5	TRBV5-4	.	CACGLREETQYF	TGTGCCTGCGGTTTGAGAGAAGAGACCCAGTACTTC
.	TRBJ2-7	TRBV24-1	.	CATSDPYEQYF	TGTGCCACCAGTGACCCATACGAGCAGTACTTC
.	TRBJ2-1	TRBV19	.	CASSIPSGGEQFF	TGTGCCAGTAGTATACCCTCCGGGGGTGAGCAGTTCTTC
.	TRBJ2-7	TRBV28	.	CASSLVWRDYEQYF	TGTGCCAGCAGCTTAGTTTGGAGGGACTACGAGCAGTACTTC
.	TRBJ1-4	TRBV11-3	.	CASSLDLAANEKLFF	TGTGCCAGCAGCTTAGATTTGGCAGCTAATGAAAAACTGTTTTTT
once	TRBJ2-3	TRBV6-5	.	CASRRSTDTQYF	TGTGCCAGCAGGAGGAGTACAGATACGCAGTATTTT
.	TRBJ1-4	TRBV5-1	.	CASSLSRGRTATNEKLFF	TGCGCCAGCAGCTTGTCACGGGGGAGGACTGCAACTAATGAAAAACTGTTTTTT
.	TRBJ2-1	TRBV29-1	.	CSVPKIRSSYNEQFF	TGCAGCGTTCCTAAGATACGTAGCTCCTACAATGAGCAGTTCTTC
.	TRBJ1-5	TRBV24-1	.	CATSDRTNQPQHF	TGTGCCACCAGTGACCGGACAAATCAGCCCCAGCATTTT
.	TRBJ1-4	TRBV11-2	.	CASSFMGGAGEKLFF	TGTGCCAGCAGCTTCATGGGGGGAGCCGGTGAAAAACTGTTTTTT
.	TRBJ2-1	TRBV3-1/TRBV3-2	.	CASSQVRTLEQFF	TGTGCCAGCAGCCAAGTGCGAACTCTCGAGCAGTTCTTC
.	TRBJ1-2	TRBV9	TRBD1	CASSPLPGQGSGYTF	TGTGCCAGCAGCCCACTGCCGGGACAGGGTTCCGGCTACACCTTC